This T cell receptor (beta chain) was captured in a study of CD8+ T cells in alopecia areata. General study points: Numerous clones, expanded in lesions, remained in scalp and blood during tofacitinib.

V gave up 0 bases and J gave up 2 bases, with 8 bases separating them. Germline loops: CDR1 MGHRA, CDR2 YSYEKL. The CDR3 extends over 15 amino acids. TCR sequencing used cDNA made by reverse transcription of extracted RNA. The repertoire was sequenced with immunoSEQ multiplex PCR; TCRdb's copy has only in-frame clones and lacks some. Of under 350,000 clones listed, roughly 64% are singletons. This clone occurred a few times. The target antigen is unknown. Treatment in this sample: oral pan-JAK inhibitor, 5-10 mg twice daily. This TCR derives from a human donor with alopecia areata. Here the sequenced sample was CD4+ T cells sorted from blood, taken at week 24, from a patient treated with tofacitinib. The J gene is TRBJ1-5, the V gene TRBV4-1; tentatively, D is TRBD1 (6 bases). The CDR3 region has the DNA TGCGCCAGCAGCCAAGATGGGGGCGGCAATCAGCCCCAGCATTTT. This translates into CASSQDGGGNQPQHF.